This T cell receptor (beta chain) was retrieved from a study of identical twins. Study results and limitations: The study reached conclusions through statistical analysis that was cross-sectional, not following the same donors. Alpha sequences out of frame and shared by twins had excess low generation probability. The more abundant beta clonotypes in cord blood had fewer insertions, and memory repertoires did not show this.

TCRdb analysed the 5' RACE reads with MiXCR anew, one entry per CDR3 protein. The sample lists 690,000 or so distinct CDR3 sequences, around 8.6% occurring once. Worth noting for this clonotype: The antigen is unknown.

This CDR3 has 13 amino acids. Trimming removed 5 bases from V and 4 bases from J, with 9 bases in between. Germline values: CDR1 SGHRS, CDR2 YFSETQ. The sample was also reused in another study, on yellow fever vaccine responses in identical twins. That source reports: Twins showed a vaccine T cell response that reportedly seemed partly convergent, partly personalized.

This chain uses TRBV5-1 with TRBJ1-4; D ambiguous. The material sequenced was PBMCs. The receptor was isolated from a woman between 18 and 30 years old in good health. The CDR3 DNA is TGCGCCAGCAGTATGGGTTTTAATGAAAAACTGTTTTTT. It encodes CASSMGFNEKLFF.